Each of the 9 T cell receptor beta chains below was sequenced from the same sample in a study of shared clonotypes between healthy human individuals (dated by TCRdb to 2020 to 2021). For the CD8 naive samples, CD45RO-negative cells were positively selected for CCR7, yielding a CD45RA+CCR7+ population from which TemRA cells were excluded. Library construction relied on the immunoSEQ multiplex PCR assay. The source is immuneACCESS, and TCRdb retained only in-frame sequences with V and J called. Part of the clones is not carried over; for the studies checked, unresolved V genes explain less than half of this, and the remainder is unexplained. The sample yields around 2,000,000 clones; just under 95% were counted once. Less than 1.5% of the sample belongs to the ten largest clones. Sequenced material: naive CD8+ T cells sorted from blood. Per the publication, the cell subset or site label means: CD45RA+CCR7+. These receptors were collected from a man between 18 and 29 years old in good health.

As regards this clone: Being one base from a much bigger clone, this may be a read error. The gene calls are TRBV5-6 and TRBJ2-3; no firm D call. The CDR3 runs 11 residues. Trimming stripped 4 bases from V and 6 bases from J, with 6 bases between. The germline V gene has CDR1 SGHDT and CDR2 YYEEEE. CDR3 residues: CASSVVDTQYF. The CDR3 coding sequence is TGTGCCAGCAGCGTAGTGGATACGCAGTATTTT.

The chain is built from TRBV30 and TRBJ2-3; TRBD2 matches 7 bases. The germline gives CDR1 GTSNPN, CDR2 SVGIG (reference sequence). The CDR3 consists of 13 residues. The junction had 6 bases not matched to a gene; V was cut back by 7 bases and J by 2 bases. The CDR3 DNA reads TGTGCCTTCGAGCGGGGCCACACAGATACGCAGTATTTT. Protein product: CAFERGHTDTQYF. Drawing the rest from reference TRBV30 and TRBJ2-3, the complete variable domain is SQTIHQWPATLVQPVGSPLSLECTVEGTSNPNLYWYRQAAGRGLQLLFYSVGIGQISSEVPQNLSASRPQDRQFILSSKKLLLSDSGFYLCAFERGHTDTQYFGPGTRLTVL.

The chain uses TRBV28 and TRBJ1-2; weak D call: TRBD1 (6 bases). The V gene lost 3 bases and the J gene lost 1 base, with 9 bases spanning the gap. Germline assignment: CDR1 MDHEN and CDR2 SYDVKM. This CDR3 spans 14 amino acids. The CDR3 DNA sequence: TGTGCCAGCAGTTTCGGGGGGCTTAACTATGGCTACACCTTC. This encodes CASSFGGLNYGYTF.

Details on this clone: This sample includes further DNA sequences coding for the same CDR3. The CDR3 DNA is TGTGCCAGCAGCGTAGGCGGGAGCAGCTACGAGCAGTACTTC. It yields the protein CASSVGGSSYEQYF. The chain couples TRBV9 to TRBJ2-7; the match to TRBD2 covers 7 bases. Germline values: CDR1 SGDLS, CDR2 YYNGEE. The CDR3 sequence is 14 residues long. The junction had 3 bases not matched to a gene; V was cut back by 0 bases and J by 3 bases.

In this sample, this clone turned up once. CDR3 bases: TGTGCCAGCAGCTCCGCTAGCGTCCGGGAGACCCAGTACTTC. Its translation is CASSSASVRETQYF. V and J are TRBV7-6 and TRBJ2-5, with D maybe TRBD2 (6 bases). CDR3 length: 14 residues. CDR1 SGHVS and CDR2 FNYEAQ come from the germline V gene. V lost 4 bases, J lost 5 bases, and 14 bases lay in between.

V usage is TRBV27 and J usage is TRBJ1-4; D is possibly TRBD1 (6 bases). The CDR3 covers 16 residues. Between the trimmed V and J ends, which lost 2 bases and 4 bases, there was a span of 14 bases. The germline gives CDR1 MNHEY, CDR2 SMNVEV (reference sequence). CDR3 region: CASSLKWQGSNEKLFF. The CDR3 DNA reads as TGTGCCAGCAGTTTAAAATGGCAGGGGAGTAATGAAAAACTGTTTTTT. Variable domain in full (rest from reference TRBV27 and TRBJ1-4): EAQVTQNPRYLITVTGKKLTVTCSQNMNHEYMSWYRQDPGLGLRQIYYSMNVEVTDKGDVPEGYKVSRKEKRNFPLILESPSPNQTSLYFCASSLKWQGSNEKLFFGSGTQLSVL.

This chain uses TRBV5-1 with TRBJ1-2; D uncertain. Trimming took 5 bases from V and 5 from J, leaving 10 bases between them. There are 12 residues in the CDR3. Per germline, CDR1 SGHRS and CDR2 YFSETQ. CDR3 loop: CASSGTVYGYTF. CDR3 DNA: TGCGCCAGCAGTGGAACGGTTTATGGCTACACCTTC.

The CDR3 region is CASSQEGANEQFF. In DNA form, the CDR3 reads TGCGCCAGCAGCCAAGAGGGAGCCAATGAGCAGTTCTTC. The chain recombines TRBV4-1 with TRBJ2-1; a weak D match, TRBD2 (5 bases). V was clipped by 0 bases and J by 6 bases, with 6 bases between them. Germline V gives CDR1 MGHRA, CDR2 YSYEKL. This CDR3 has 13 residues.

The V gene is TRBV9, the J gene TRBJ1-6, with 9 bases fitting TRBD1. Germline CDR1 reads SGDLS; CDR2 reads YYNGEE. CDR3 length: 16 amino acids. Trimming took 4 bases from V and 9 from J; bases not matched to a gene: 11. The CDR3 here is CASSPSEGQGGSPLHF. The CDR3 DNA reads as TGTGCCAGCAGCCCGAGTGAGGGACAGGGTGGTTCACCCCTCCACTTT.